This entry lists 3 T cell receptor beta chains sequenced from one sample in a study of cytomegalovirus exposure and HLA in healthy donors. In the PCR, 60 Vbeta and 13 Jbeta primers were used. The assay was immunoSEQ multiplex PCR, and TCRdb's table has in-frame clones only and misses some. The sample consists of approximately 110,000 clones, around 80% of them appearing once. Sequenced material: PBMCs. Receptors originate from a man in his forties or fifties in good health and CMV-seronegative.

The rearrangement uses TRBV6-1 and TRBJ2-7, with D possibly matching TRBD2 (5 bases). Trimming left V 2 bases short and J 3 bases short, with 11 bases between. The CDR3 covers 14 residues. Germline V lookup: CDR1 MNHNS, CDR2 SASEGT. The CDR3 reads CASSESGESYEQYF. Written as DNA, the CDR3 is TGTGCCAGCAGTGAATCTGGGGAGAGCTACGAGCAGTACTTC.

The CDR3 bases are TGCGCCAGCAGCCTGGAGACTAGGGCCGAGCAGTACTTC. This translates into CASSLETRAEQYF. The chain combines TRBV5-1 with TRBJ2-7; D may be TRBD2 (6 bases). The germline CDR1 and CDR2 sequences are SGHRS and YFSETQ. V lost 4 bases and J lost 6, with 14 bases in between. There are 13 residues in the CDR3. The entire variable domain, with the rest obtained from reference TRBV5-1 and TRBJ2-7, is as follows: KAGVTQTPRYLIKTRGQQVTLSCSPISGHRSVSWYQQTPGQGLQFLFEYFSETQRNKGNFPGRFSGRQFSNSRSEMNVSTLELGDSALYLCASSLETRAEQYFGPGTRLTVT.

The chain recombines TRBV29-1 with TRBJ1-2; D is uncertain. The CDR3 is 14 amino acids. From germline, CDR1 is SQVTM and CDR2 ANQGSEA. V was cut by 7 bases and J by 0 bases, with 15 bases left in between. Written as DNA, the CDR3 is TGCAGCGCCTATGGGAGGTTCGCTAACTATGGCTACACCTTC. Translating it yields CSAYGRFANYGYTF.